This T cell receptor beta chain was retrieved from a study of blood T cell repertoires in COVID-19. About the study: Material from acute and convalescent COVID-19 was sourced from the United States, Italy and Spain. PBMCs, B-cell-depleted T cells, or T cells provided the cDNA or gDNA that made up the material.

This clone came up a few times. The authors' processing: Amplified reference gene primers provided the basis for estimating nucleated cell counts. Clones were read by immunoSEQ multiplex PCR, and TCRdb kept only the in-frame ones, dropping some. Clonal size and the V and J genes are those of that table, whereas D and trimming came from the DNA. The profile shows over 85,000 clones, about 88% of them singletons. The V and J ends lost 2 bases and 8 bases respectively, with 16 bases between them. This CDR3 comprises 15 residues. Germline V CDR1 and CDR2: KGHSH, LQKENI. The TCR originated in a woman between 45 and 60 years old with acute or convalescent COVID-19. The sample taken for sequencing was peripheral blood. The rearrangement links TRBV18 to TRBJ2-1; TRBD1 is a possible D gene (5 bases). The DNA for the CDR3 is TGTGCCAGCTCACCAGGGATAGGTTGGGGCGATGAGCAGTTCTTC. This gives the protein CASSPGIGWGDEQFF.